A single sample is the source of the 20 T cell receptor beta chains below, sequenced in a study of blood T cell dynamics during melanoma immunotherapy. Assay used: immunoSEQ multiplex PCR; TCRdb lists only in-frame clones, some missing. The sample includes more than 6,500 clones, about 80% of them seen just once. Indicated time point: pre-treatment baseline. The sample here was blood, taken from a patient treated with checkpoint blockade. These receptors all come from a human donor with melanoma.

V usage is TRBV30 and J usage is TRBJ1-3; D is ambiguous. The germline V gene has CDR1 GTSNPN and CDR2 SVGIG (reference sequence). V lost 4 bases, J lost 0 bases, and 13 bases lay in between. CDR3 length: 15 amino acids. In nucleotides, the CDR3 is TGTGCCTGGACGGACGAGGACCTCTCTGGAAACACCATATATTTT. It is translated as CAWTDEDLSGNTIYF.

This chain links TRBV6-1 with TRBJ1-2, with D tentatively TRBD1 (6 bases). The CDR3 is made up of 14 amino acids. Trimming cost V 4 bases and J 2 bases, with 11 bases left between them. Germline V gene data show CDR1 as MNHNS and CDR2 as SASEGT. The CDR3 protein is CASSGPTGNYGYTF. In nucleotides, the CDR3 is TGTGCCAGCAGTGGCCCGACAGGAAACTATGGCTACACCTTC.

The table lists this clone with a count of one. This chain joins TRBV6-4 and TRBJ2-3, with 12 bases fitting TRBD2. This CDR3 spans 16 amino acids. In germline, CDR1 is MRHNA, CDR2 SNTAGT. V was pared by 0 bases and J by 4 bases, with 2 bases of the junction left unmatched. The CDR3 spells CASSDSGTSGSDTQYF. CDR3 coding DNA: TGTGCCAGCAGTGACTCCGGGACTAGCGGGTCAGATACGCAGTATTTT.

The rearrangement joins TRBV30 to TRBJ2-7, with 9 bases lining up with TRBD2. V trimming: 4 bases; J trimming: 0 bases; junction bases outside the gene matches: 4. Germline V gene data show CDR1 as GTSNPN and CDR2 as SVGIG (reference sequence). This CDR3 has 14 residues. DNA for the CDR3: TGTGCCTGGATCCCTAGCGGGACCTCCTACGAGCAGTACTTC. Residues: CAWIPSGTSYEQYF. The complete variable domain, with remaining parts taken from reference TRBV30 and TRBJ2-7, reads SQTIHQWPATLVQPVGSPLSLECTVEGTSNPNLYWYRQAAGRGLQLLFYSVGIGQISSEVPQNLSASRPQDRQFILSSKKLLLSDSGFYLCAWIPSGTSYEQYFGPGTRLTVT.

The V and J genes are TRBV7-2 and TRBJ1-2; D call uncertain. Deletions cut 5 bases from V and 2 bases from J, with 9 bases between. The CDR3 contains 13 residues. The germline gives CDR1 SGHTA, CDR2 FQGNSA. This CDR3 reads CASSILTNYGYTF. The CDR3 DNA reads TGTGCCAGCAGCATACTAACCAACTATGGCTACACCTTC.

The chain uses TRBV30 and TRBJ2-2, with D perhaps TRBD1 or TRBD2 (6 bases each). The CDR3 extends over 13 amino acids. Germline CDR1 GTSNPN, CDR2 SVGIG (reference sequence). V lost 5 bases and J 7 bases, leaving 14 bases between the germline ends. The CDR3 region has the DNA TGTGCCTGGGCGGAGGGGGGTTACGGGGAGCTGTTTTTT. Encoded protein: CAWAEGGYGELFF.

The CDR3 region has the DNA TGTGCCAGCAGTTATGGGGCTGGCTACGAGCAGTACTTC. Its protein is CASSYGAGYEQYF. The gene calls are TRBV6-5 and TRBJ2-7; D might be TRBD1 (5 bases). The CDR3 consists of 13 residues. Germline assignment: CDR1 MNHEY and CDR2 SVGAGI. The V and J ends lost 3 bases and 3 bases respectively, with 9 bases between them.

V usage is TRBV11-2 and J usage is TRBJ1-1; D is ambiguous. This CDR3 is built from 15 residues. Germline CDR1 reads SGHAT; CDR2 reads FQNNGV. Trimming pared 5 bases from V and 0 bases from J, leaving 13 bases between. In nucleotides, the CDR3 is TGTGCCAGCAGCCCCCTAGGCGGGCTGAACACTGAAGCTTTCTTT. Amino acid sequence: CASSPLGGLNTEAFF.

The chain employs TRBV30 and TRBJ2-1; TRBD2 matches at 10 bases. Unmatched junction bases numbered 7, after V lost 3 bases and J lost 8 bases. Germline CDR1 is GTSNPN and CDR2 is SVGIG (reference sequence). This CDR3 is 14 amino acids long. The CDR3 DNA is TGTGCCTGGAGAGGGCTAGCGGGAGCGTATGAGCAGTTCTTC. Its protein product is CAWRGLAGAYEQFF.

The genes are TRBV4-2 and TRBJ1-2, with TRBD1 identical over 8 bases. The V gene's germline CDR1 is LGHNA and CDR2 YNFKEQ. V shed 0 bases, J shed 5 bases, and the junction held 11 bases outside the gene matches. The CDR3 sequence is 17 residues long. The CDR3: CASSQERQAGGRYGYTF. Here the CDR3 DNA reads TGTGCCAGCAGCCAAGAACGGCAGGCAGGGGGCAGGTATGGCTACACCTTC.

This clone has just a few counts. The chain has TRBV19 and TRBJ2-7; tentative D call: TRBD2 (6 bases). The V gene's germline CDR1 is LNHDA and CDR2 SQIVND (reference sequence). V gave up 5 bases and J gave up 0 bases, with 14 bases separating them. This CDR3 has 15 residues. This CDR3 reads CASSSGTGSSYEQYF. In DNA form, the CDR3 reads TGTGCCAGTAGTTCGGGGACTGGGAGCTCCTACGAGCAGTACTTC.

The chain recombines TRBV7-9 with TRBJ1-1; D uncertain. V shed 5 bases and J shed 0 bases, with 10 bases lying between them. There are 14 residues in the CDR3. Germline-derived CDR1 and CDR2 are SEHNR and FQNEAQ (reference sequence). This CDR3 is CASSAGAMNTEAFF. The DNA of the CDR3 is TGTGCCAGCAGCGCGGGCGCCATGAACACTGAAGCTTTCTTT. Looking up the rest from reference TRBV7-9 and TRBJ1-1 gives the full variable domain: DTGVSQNPRHKITKRGQNVTFRCDPISEHNRLYWYRQTLGQGPEFLTYFQNEAQLEKSRLLSDRFSAERPKGSFSTLEIQRTEQGDSAMYLCASSAGAMNTEAFFGQGTRLTVV.

V usage is TRBV7-2 and J usage is TRBJ2-1; D unclear. Per germline, CDR1 SGHTA and CDR2 FQGNSA. CDR3 length: 13 amino acids. V lost 4 bases and J lost 0, with 4 bases in between. CDR3 region: CASSSISYNEQFF. CDR3 DNA sequence: TGTGCCAGCAGCTCCATCTCCTACAATGAGCAGTTCTTC. The whole variable domain, remainder taken from reference TRBV7-2 and TRBJ2-1, is GAGVSQSPSNKVTEKGKDVELRCDPISGHTALYWYRQSLGQGLEFLIYFQGNSAPDKSGLPSDRFSAERTGGSVSTLTIQRTQQEDSAVYLCASSSISYNEQFFGPGTRLTVL.

This chain's CDR3 is CASSPRLSRGLEQYF. The CDR3 coding sequence is TGTGCCAGCAGCCCCCGACTTTCTAGGGGGTTAGAGCAGTACTTC. V is TRBV7-2 and J is TRBJ2-7, with TRBD1 as a possible D gene (6 bases). The germline V gene encodes CDR1 SGHTA and CDR2 FQGNSA. Deletions cut 5 bases from V and 7 bases from J, with 21 bases between. The CDR3 is 15 amino acids.

The J gene is TRBJ1-4, the V gene TRBV28, with TRBD1 as a possible D gene (6 bases). Germline CDR1 reads MDHEN; CDR2 reads SYDVKM. Trimming pared 6 bases from V and 0 bases from J, leaving 11 bases between. The CDR3 length is 15 residues. CDR3 sequence: CASRGASATNEKLFF. Written as DNA, the CDR3 is TGTGCCAGCAGGGGGGCGTCTGCAACTAATGAAAAACTGTTTTTT. The full variable domain, completed using reference TRBV28 and TRBJ1-4, is DVKVTQSSRYLVKRTGEKVFLECVQDMDHENMFWYRQDPGLGLRLIYFSYDVKMKEKGDIPEGYSVSREKKERFSLILESASTNQTSMYLCASRGASATNEKLFFGSGTQLSVL.

The chain couples TRBV6-1 to TRBJ2-7; 8 bases are a match to TRBD2. The length of the CDR3 is 13 residues. Germline V gene data show CDR1 as MNHNS and CDR2 as SASEGT. J gave up 4 bases and V 4 bases, and 3 bases lay outside the gene matches. Here the CDR3 DNA reads TGTGCCAGCAGTGGCGGGAGGAGTTACGAGCAGTACTTC. Its protein product is CASSGGRSYEQYF.

The chain links TRBV5-5 to TRBJ1-5, with D possibly being TRBD1 (5 bases). The germline V gene has CDR1 SGHKS and CDR2 YYEKEE (reference sequence). The CDR3 extends over 14 amino acids. The V and J ends lost 0 bases and 1 base respectively, with 5 bases between them. CDR3 sequence reads: CASSLDRSNQPQHF. The CDR3 DNA reads TGTGCCAGCAGCTTGGACAGGAGCAATCAGCCCCAGCATTTT.

The rearrangement uses TRBV29-1 and TRBJ2-3; 11 positions match TRBD2. Germline V CDR1 and CDR2: SQVTM, ANQGSEA. This CDR3 spans 15 amino acids. With V trimmed by 7 bases and J by 5 bases, 11 bases remained unmatched. The CDR3 bases are TGCAGCGGGAAGCCGGGACTAGCGGTTCAAGATACGCAGTATTTT. This codes for CSGKPGLAVQDTQYF.

This rearrangement joins TRBV27 to TRBJ2-7, with D possibly matching TRBD1 (5 bases). Germline V gives CDR1 MNHEY, CDR2 SMNVEV (reference sequence). Trimming shortened V by 3 bases and J by 3 bases, and 9 bases separated the two germline ends. The CDR3 contains 13 residues. The CDR3, as DNA: TGTGCCAGCAGTTTTTCCCAGGGCTACGAGCAGTACTTC. Protein product: CASSFSQGYEQYF.

The chain uses TRBV5-8 and TRBJ1-1, with 8 bases aligning to TRBD1. From germline, CDR1 is SGHTS and CDR2 YDEGEE. CDR3 length: 14 amino acids. V lost 4 bases to trimming and J lost 4 bases; unmatched junction nucleotides: 6. Written as DNA, the CDR3 is TGTGCCAGCAGCAAAGGGGACAGGATCACTGAAGCTTTCTTT. It encodes CASSKGDRITEAFF. Variable domain in full (rest from reference TRBV5-8 and TRBJ1-1): EAGVTQSPTHLIKTRGQQATLRCSPISGHTSVYWYQQALGLGLQFLLWYDEGEERNRGNFPPRFSGRQFPNYSSELNVNALELEDSALYLCASSKGDRITEAFFGQGTRLTVV.